This T cell receptor (beta chain) emerged from a study of early T cells in non-severe SARS-CoV-2 infection. TCRdb called the 5' RACE reads again in MiXCR, with one record for every CDR3 protein. The sample consists of tens of thousands of distinct CDR3 sequences, around 12% of them appearing once. Germline CDR1 reads SGDLS; CDR2 reads YYNGEE. The V gene lost 0 bases and the J gene lost 5 bases, with 8 bases spanning the gap. This CDR3 is built from 14 residues. The V call is TRBV9, the J call TRBJ1-4; maybe TRBD1 (5 bases). Sequencing was carried out using whole blood. The receptor was derived from an adult who was a healthcare worker with PCR-confirmed SARS-CoV-2 infection or an uninfected control (not recorded which). The CDR3 region is CASSVGQGNEKLFF. In DNA form, the CDR3 reads TGTGCCAGCAGCGTAGGGCAGGGAAATGAAAAACTGTTTTTT.